These T cell receptor beta chains were read from a single sample in a study of T cells in Graves' hyperthyroidism and ophthalmopathy. TCRdb re-derived calls from the multiplex PCR reads in MiXCR, one entry per CDR3 protein. Counted here are 730,000 or so distinct CDR3 sequences, around 20% occurring once; the ten biggest clones make up around 15%. Sequencing was performed on blood. The receptors shown here come from a woman between 50 and 59 years old with Graves' hyperthyroidism that later progressed to Graves' ophthalmopathy. Both conserved end residues are part of each CDR3. The order of the fields is CDR3 length, V gene, J gene, CDR3 protein.

14	TRBV6-2/TRBV6-3	TRBJ2-3	CASSYFLGEDTQYF
15	TRBV10-3	TRBJ2-3	CAISELRGSTDTQYF
14	TRBV6-1	TRBJ1-1	CASREQGAVTEAFF
15	TRBV6-5	TRBJ1-2	CASSYSTGNNYGYTF
17	TRBV7-9	TRBJ1-1	CVSRLPGQGAVNTEAFF
15	TRBV27	TRBJ2-3	CASSLIRGSTDTQYF
11	TRBV6-1	TRBJ2-7	CASRGIYEQYF
13	TRBV4-2	TRBJ1-2	CASSQDEGAGYTF
15	TRBV7-9	TRBJ1-4	CASSSTGTSGEKLFF
16	TRBV11-2	TRBJ2-2	CASSSSWDSITGELFF
19	TRBV18	TRBJ2-1	CASSPPASGGLLPYNEQFF
20	TRBV7-3	TRBJ2-3	CASSLYPLLAGGSSTDTQYF
16	TRBV5-1	TRBJ2-3	CASSLVRDRGQDTQYF
16	TRBV2	TRBJ2-3	CASSEVRPEGTDTQYF
13	TRBV20-1	TRBJ2-6	CSARRPGANVLTF
13	TRBV19	TRBJ1-5	CASGRGQVEPQHF
15	TRBV9	TRBJ1-2	CASSPTDRGNYGYTF
10	TRBV29-1	TRBJ1-1	CSVVLAEAFF
13	TRBV7-9	TRBJ2-1	CASGRGSYNEQFF
15	TRBV7-9	TRBJ2-3	CASSLSGGPPDTQYF
16	TRBV2	TRBJ1-2	CASSRTNRGGSYGYTF
16	TRBV11-2	TRBJ1-3	CASSLDDSDLGNTIYF
15	TRBV7-9	TRBJ2-1	CASSPGLDPVHEQFF
14	TRBV7-3	TRBJ2-7	CASSPGRDSYEQYF
17	TRBV24-1	TRBJ2-7	CATTSHRGLPNSYEQYF